This passage covers 8 T cell receptor beta chains from one sample sequenced in a study of shared clonotypes between healthy human individuals. Profiling relied on immunoSEQ multiplex PCR, and the TCRdb table lists in-frame clones only, not all of them. The profile shows roughly 2,500,000 clones, approximately 93% of them singletons. The sequenced sample consisted of naive CD4+ T cells from PBMCs. Subset: CD45RA+ positively selected. The origin of the receptors is a man aged 18 to 30 in good health. Some clones in this sample may be carry-over from other donors' samples.

The chain recombines TRBV7-9 with TRBJ2-7; possibly TRBD1 or TRBD2 for D (5 bases each). The CDR3 runs 14 residues. Germline V CDR1 and CDR2: SEHNR, FQNEAQ (reference sequence). V lost 1 base and J 0 bases, leaving 7 bases between the germline ends. Here the CDR3 DNA reads TGTGCCAGCAGCTTAGATGGGGGCTCCTACGAGCAGTACTTC. Its protein product is CASSLDGGSYEQYF.

V usage is TRBV6-4 and J usage is TRBJ1-2; the match to TRBD1 covers 7 bases. The CDR3 spans 14 residues. The junction had 6 bases not matched to a gene; V was cut back by 6 bases and J by 2 bases. Per the germline V gene, CDR1 is MRHNA and CDR2 is SNTAGT. CDR3 bases: TGTGCCAGCAGCGCCTCGGGACAGAACTATGGCTACACCTTC. Amino acid sequence: CASSASGQNYGYTF.

The rearrangement uses TRBV27 and TRBJ1-2; 7 bases align to TRBD1. V shed 2 bases and J 4 bases; nucleotides not matched to a gene: 7. The CDR3 has 15 amino acids. Germline assignment: CDR1 MNHEY and CDR2 SMNVEV (reference sequence). The DNA of the CDR3 is TGTGCCAGCAGTTTAAACGCAGGGGGAGGCTATGGCTACACCTTC. Translated: CASSLNAGGGYGYTF.

The rearrangement links TRBV6-1 to TRBJ1-5; D might be TRBD1 (6 bases). Germline CDR1 reads MNHNS; CDR2 reads SASEGT. The CDR3 consists of 14 residues. Trimming removed 10 bases from V and 6 bases from J, with 19 bases in between. CDR3 amino acids: CATGGGGQGQPQHF. The CDR3 nucleotides read TGTGCCACAGGCGGCGGGGGGCAGGGTCAGCCCCAGCATTTT.

This clone has just one count. The sample contains more than one DNA sequence encoding this CDR3. The J gene is TRBJ1-5, the V gene TRBV7-8; no firm D call. Germline CDR1 and CDR2: SGHVS and FQNEAQ. The ends were cut back, 5 bases at V and 0 bases at J, with 5 bases in the middle. The CDR3 sequence is 13 residues long. DNA for the CDR3: TGTGCCAGCAGCCTTCGTAGCAATCAGCCCCAGCATTTT. Protein sequence: CASSLRSNQPQHF.

In DNA, the CDR3 is TGTGCCAGCAGTGAGTGGACTAGCGAGTACGAGCAGTACTTC. This translates into CASSEWTSEYEQYF. J is TRBJ2-7 and V is TRBV2, with 9 positions matching TRBD2. Germline assignment: CDR1 SNHLY and CDR2 FYNNEI. CDR3 length: 14 amino acids. The V and J ends lost 3 bases and 4 bases, in that order; junction bases with no gene match: 4.

This sequence joins TRBV28 and TRBJ2-1; D not resolved. Trimming took 6 bases from V and 10 from J, leaving 19 bases between them. From germline, CDR1 is MDHEN and CDR2 SYDVKM. CDR3 size: 14 residues. The CDR3 loop reads CASRMLLGGREQFF. As DNA, the CDR3 is TGTGCCAGCAGAATGCTGCTGGGTGGGCGGGAGCAGTTCTTC. Full variable domain (missing parts from reference TRBV28 and TRBJ2-1): DVKVTQSSRYLVKRTGEKVFLECVQDMDHENMFWYRQDPGLGLRLIYFSYDVKMKEKGDIPEGYSVSREKKERFSLILESASTNQTSMYLCASRMLLGGREQFFGPGTRLTVL.

The gene calls are TRBV28 and TRBJ1-2, with TRBD1 matching over 7 bases. After removal of 5 bases from V and 0 bases from J, the junction contained 6 bases not matched to a gene. The CDR3 is 15 residues long. The germline V gene has CDR1 MDHEN and CDR2 SYDVKM. The CDR3 spells CASSRVQGANYGYTF. CDR3 coding DNA: TGTGCCAGCAGTAGGGTGCAGGGGGCTAACTATGGCTACACCTTC.